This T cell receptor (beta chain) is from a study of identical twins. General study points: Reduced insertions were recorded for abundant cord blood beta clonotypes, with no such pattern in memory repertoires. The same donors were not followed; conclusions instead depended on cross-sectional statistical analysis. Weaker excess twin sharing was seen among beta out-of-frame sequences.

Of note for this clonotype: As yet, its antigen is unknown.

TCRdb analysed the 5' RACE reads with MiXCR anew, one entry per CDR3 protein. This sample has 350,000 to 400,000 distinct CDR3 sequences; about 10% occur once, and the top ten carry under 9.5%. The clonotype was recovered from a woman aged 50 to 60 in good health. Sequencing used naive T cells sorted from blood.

The CDR3 reads CASAGTSRYEQYF. For the CDR3, the DNA is TGTGCCAGCGCCGGGACTAGCAGATACGAGCAGTACTTC. The V call is TRBV7-9, the J call TRBJ2-7, with 9 nucleotides matching TRBD2. The J segment lost 4 bases and the V segment lost 8 bases, leaving 6 bases of the junction unmatched. This CDR3 is 13 amino acids long. Per germline, CDR1 SEHNR and CDR2 FQNEAQ (reference sequence).